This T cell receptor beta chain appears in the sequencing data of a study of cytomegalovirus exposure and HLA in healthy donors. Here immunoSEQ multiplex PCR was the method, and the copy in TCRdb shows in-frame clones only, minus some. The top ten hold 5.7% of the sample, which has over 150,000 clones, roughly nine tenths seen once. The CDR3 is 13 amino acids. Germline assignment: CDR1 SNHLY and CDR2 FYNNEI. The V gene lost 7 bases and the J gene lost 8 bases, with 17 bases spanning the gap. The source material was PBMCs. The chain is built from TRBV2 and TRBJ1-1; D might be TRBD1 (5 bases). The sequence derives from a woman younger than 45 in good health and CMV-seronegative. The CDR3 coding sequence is TGTGCCAGCACCCTGGGGGGATACGCGGAAGCTTTCTTT. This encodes CASTLGGYAEAFF.